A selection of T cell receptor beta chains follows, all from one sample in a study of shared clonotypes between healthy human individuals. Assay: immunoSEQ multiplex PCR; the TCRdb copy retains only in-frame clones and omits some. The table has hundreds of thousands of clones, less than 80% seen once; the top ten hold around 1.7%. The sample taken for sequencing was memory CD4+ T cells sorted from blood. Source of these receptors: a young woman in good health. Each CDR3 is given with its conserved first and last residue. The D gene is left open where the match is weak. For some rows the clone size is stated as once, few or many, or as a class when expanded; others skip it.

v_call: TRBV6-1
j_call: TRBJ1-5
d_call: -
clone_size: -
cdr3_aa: CASSPGRASGQPQHF
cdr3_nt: TGTGCCAGCAGTCCGGGACGGGCGTCGGGTCAGCCCCAGCATTTT

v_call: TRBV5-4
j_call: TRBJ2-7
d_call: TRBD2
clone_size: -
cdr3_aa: CASSSWGAGGYEQYF
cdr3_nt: TGTGCCAGCAGTTCGTGGGGGGCGGGAGGATACGAGCAGTACTTC

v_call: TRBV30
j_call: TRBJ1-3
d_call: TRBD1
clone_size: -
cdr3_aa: CAWSPGTGFSGNTIYF
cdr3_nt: TGTGCCTGGAGTCCCGGGACAGGGTTCTCTGGAAACACCATATATTTT

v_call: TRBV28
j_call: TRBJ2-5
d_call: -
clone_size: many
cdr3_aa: CASSLGALGLQETQYF
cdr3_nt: TGTGCCAGCAGTTTAGGGGCCTTGGGGCTCCAAGAGACCCAGTACTTC

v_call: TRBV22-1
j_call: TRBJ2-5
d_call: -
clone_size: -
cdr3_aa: CPGSAPASQETQYF
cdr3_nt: TGTCCTGGGAGCGCACCAGCCTCGCAAGAGACCCAGTACTTC

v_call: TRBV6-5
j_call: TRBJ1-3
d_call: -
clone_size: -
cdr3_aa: CASSYASSSGNTIYF
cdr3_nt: TGTGCCAGCAGTTATGCATCTTCCTCTGGAAACACCATATATTTT

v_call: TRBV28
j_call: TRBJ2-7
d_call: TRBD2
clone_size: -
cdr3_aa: CASRRPGLAYEQYF
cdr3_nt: TGTGCCAGCAGGCGGCCGGGACTAGCATACGAGCAGTACTTC

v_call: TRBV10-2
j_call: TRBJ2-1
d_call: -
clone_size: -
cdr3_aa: CASSESQRKNNEQFF
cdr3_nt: TGCGCCAGCAGTGAGTCCCAGCGGAAGAACAATGAGCAGTTCTTC

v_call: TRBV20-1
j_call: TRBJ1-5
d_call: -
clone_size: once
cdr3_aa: CSALQGQPQHF
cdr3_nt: TGCAGTGCGTTACAGGGACAGCCCCAGCATTTT

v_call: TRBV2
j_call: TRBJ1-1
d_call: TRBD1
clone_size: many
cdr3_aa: CASSEGQLRAFF
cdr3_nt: TGTGCCAGCAGTGAGGGACAGTTGAGAGCTTTCTTT

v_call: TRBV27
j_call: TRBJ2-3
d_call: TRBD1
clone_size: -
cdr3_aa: CASTNFPGQGLNTQYF
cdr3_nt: TGTGCCAGCACCAATTTCCCGGGACAGGGTCTGAATACGCAGTATTTT

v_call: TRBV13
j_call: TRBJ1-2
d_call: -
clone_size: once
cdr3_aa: CASSLGYSGADYGYTF
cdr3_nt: TGTGCCAGCAGCTTAGGATATTCAGGGGCGGACTATGGCTACACCTTC

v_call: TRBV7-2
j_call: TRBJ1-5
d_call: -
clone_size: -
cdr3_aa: CASSPHGGPMGNQPQHF
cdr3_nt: TGTGCCAGCAGCCCGCACGGGGGGCCGATGGGCAATCAGCCCCAGCATTTT

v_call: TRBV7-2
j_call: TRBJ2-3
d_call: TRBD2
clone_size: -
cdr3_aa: CASSYQGLGTDTQYF
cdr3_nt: TGTGCCAGCAGCTACCAGGGACTAGGCACAGATACGCAGTATTTT

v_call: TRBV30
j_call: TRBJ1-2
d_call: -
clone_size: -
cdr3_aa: CAWDGQTAYGYTF
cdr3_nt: TGTGCCTGGGACGGACAGACTGCTTATGGCTACACCTTC

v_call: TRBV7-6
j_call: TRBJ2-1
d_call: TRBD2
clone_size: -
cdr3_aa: CASSFQLAGSSYNEQFF
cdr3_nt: TGTGCCAGCAGCTTCCAGTTAGCGGGGAGCTCCTACAATGAGCAGTTCTTC

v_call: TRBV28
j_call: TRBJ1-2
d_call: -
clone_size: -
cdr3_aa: CASSLSKSGYTF
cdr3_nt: TGTGCCAGCAGTTTGAGCAAAAGTGGCTACACCTTC

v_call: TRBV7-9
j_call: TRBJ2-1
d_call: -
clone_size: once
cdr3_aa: CASSLALVEYNEQFF
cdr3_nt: TGTGCCAGCAGCTTAGCGCTAGTAGAATACAATGAGCAGTTCTTC

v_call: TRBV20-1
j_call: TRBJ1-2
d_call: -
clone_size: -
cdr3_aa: CSAHAQGYTF
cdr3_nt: TGCAGTGCCCATGCTCAGGGCTACACCTTC

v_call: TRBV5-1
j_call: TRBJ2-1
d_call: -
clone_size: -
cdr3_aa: CASSFGLKSHDEQFF
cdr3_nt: TGCGCCAGCAGCTTTGGACTAAAGTCACACGATGAGCAGTTCTTC

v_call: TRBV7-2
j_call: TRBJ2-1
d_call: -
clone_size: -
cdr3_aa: CASSLRGTSYNEQFF
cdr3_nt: TGTGCCAGCAGCCTTCGAGGGACCTCCTACAATGAGCAGTTCTTC

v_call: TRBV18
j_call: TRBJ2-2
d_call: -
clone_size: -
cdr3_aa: CASCQGKVTTGELFF
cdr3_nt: TGTGCCAGCTGTCAGGGTAAAGTCACCACCGGGGAGCTGTTTTTT

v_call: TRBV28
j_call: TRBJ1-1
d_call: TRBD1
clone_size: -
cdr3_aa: CASSVTGVSNTEAFF
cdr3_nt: TGTGCCAGCAGTGTTACAGGGGTGTCGAACACTGAAGCTTTCTTT

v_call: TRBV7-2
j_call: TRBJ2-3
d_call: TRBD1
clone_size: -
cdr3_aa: CASSPRQGADTQYF
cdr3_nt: TGTGCCAGCAGCCCTCGACAGGGGGCAGATACGCAGTATTTT

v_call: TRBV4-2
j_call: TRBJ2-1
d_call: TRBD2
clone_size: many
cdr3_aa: CASSQAGTSGTYNEQFF
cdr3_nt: TGTGCCAGCAGCCAAGCCGGGACTAGCGGAACCTACAATGAGCAGTTCTTC

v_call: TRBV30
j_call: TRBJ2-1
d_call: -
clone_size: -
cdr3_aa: CAWTVDSARYNEQFF
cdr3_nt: TGTGCCTGGACGGTGGACAGTGCCCGCTACAATGAGCAGTTCTTC

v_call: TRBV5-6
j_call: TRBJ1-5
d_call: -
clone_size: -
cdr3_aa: CASSLKGTQPQHF
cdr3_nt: TGTGCCAGCAGCTTGAAAGGGACTCAGCCCCAGCATTTT

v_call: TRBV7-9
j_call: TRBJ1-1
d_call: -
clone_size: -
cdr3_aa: CASSLDAGWSEAFF
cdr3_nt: TGTGCCAGCAGCTTAGATGCAGGGTGGTCTGAAGCTTTCTTT

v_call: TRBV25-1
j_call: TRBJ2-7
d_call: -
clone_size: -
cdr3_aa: CASSERGNSYEQYF
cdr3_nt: TGTGCCAGCAGTGAACGGGGCAACTCCTACGAGCAGTACTTC

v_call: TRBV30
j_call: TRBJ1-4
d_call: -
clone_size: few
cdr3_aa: CAWSVMEGEKLFF
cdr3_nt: TGTGCCTGGAGTGTTATGGAGGGTGAAAAACTGTTTTTT

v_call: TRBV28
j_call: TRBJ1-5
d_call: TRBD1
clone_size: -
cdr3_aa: CASSPDRPTYVPQHF
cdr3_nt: TGTGCCAGCAGTCCGGACAGGCCTACATACGTGCCCCAGCATTTT

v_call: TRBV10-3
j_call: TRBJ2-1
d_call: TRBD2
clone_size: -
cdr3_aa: CAIGLAGGYEQFF
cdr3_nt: TGTGCCATCGGACTAGCGGGAGGGTATGAGCAGTTCTTC

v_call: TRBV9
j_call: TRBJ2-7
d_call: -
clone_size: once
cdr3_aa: CASSVGPEGDYEQYF
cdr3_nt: TGTGCCAGCAGCGTAGGACCCGAGGGAGACTACGAGCAGTACTTC

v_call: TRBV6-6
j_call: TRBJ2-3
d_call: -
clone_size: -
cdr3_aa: CASSSGLTADTQYF
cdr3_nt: TGTGCCAGCAGTTCGGGACTTACGGCAGATACGCAGTATTTT

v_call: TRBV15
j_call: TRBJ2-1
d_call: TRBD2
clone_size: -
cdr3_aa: CATSRDILAGYNEQFF
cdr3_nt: TGTGCCACCAGCAGAGATATCCTAGCGGGATACAATGAGCAGTTCTTC

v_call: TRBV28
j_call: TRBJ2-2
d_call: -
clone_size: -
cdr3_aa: CASSAPGLHTGELFF
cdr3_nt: TGTGCCAGCAGTGCACCGGGACTCCACACCGGGGAGCTGTTTTTT

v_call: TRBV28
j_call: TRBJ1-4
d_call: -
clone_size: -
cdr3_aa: CASSLGGRNEKLFF
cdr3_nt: TGTGCCAGCAGTTTAGGAGGACGAAATGAAAAACTGTTTTTT

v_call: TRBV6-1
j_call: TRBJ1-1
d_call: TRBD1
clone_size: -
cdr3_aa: CASWDRPNTEAFF
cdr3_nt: TGTGCCAGCTGGGACAGGCCAAACACTGAAGCTTTCTTT

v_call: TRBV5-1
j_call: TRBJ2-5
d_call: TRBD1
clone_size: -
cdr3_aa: CASSPRTGSGETQYF
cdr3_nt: TGCGCCAGCAGCCCCAGGACAGGGTCGGGGGAGACCCAGTACTTC

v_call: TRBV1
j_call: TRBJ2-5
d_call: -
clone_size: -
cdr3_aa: CTSSQEGDFARETQYF
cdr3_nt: TGCACCAGCAGCCAAGAGGGGGACTTTGCTCGAGAGACCCAGTACTTC

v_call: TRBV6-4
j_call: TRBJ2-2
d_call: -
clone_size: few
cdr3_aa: CASSVDSTAAGELFF
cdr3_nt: TGTGCCAGCAGTGTTGACAGCACTGCTGCCGGGGAGCTGTTTTTT

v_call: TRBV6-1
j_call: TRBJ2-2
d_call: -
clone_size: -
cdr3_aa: CASVFGGTNTGELFF
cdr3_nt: TGTGCCAGCGTCTTCGGCGGGACGAACACCGGGGAGCTGTTTTTT

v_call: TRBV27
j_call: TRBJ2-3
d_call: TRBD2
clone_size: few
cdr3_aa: CASSLSGGRASRRATDTQYF
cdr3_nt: TGTGCCAGCAGTTTATCCGGCGGGAGGGCCTCTCGACGGGCCACAGATACGCAGTATTTT

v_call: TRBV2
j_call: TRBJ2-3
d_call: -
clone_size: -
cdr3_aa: CASVARSGSGSTDTQYF
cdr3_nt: TGTGCCAGCGTAGCCCGATCGGGGAGCGGGTCAACAGATACGCAGTATTTT

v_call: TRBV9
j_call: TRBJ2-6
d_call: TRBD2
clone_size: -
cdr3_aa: CASSGLAGGSAGANVLTF
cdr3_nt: TGTGCCAGCAGCGGACTAGCGGGAGGGTCAGCAGGGGCCAACGTCCTGACTTTC

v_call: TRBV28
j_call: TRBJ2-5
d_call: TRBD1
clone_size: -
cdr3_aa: CASSLFQGAKETQYF
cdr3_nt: TGTGCCAGCAGTTTATTCCAGGGGGCAAAGGAGACCCAGTACTTC

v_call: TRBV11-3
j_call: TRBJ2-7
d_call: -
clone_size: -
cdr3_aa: CASSLEGSASSYEQYF
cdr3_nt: TGTGCCAGCAGCTTAGAGGGTAGCGCGTCTTCCTACGAGCAGTACTTC

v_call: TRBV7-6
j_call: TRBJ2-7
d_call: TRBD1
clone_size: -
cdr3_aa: CASSSTVERGLEQYF
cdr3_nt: TGTGCCAGCAGCTCAACCGTTGAGAGGGGGCTAGAGCAGTACTTC

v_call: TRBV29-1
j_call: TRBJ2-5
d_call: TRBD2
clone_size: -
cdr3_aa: CSAGLAGGPETQYF
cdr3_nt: TGCAGCGCGGGACTAGCGGGAGGGCCGGAGACCCAGTACTTC

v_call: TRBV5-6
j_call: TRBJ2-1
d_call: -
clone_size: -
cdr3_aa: CASSLDTIEEQFF
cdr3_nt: TGTGCCAGCAGCTTGGACACGATCGAAGAGCAGTTCTTC

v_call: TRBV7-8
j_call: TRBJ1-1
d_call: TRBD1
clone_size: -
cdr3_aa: CASSRTGRSTEAFF
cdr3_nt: TGTGCCAGCAGCCGGACAGGGAGGAGCACTGAAGCTTTCTTT

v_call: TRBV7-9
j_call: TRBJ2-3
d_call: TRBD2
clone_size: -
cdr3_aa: CASSPRGAETDTQYF
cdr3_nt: TGTGCCAGCAGTCCGCGGGGGGCGGAAACAGATACGCAGTATTTT